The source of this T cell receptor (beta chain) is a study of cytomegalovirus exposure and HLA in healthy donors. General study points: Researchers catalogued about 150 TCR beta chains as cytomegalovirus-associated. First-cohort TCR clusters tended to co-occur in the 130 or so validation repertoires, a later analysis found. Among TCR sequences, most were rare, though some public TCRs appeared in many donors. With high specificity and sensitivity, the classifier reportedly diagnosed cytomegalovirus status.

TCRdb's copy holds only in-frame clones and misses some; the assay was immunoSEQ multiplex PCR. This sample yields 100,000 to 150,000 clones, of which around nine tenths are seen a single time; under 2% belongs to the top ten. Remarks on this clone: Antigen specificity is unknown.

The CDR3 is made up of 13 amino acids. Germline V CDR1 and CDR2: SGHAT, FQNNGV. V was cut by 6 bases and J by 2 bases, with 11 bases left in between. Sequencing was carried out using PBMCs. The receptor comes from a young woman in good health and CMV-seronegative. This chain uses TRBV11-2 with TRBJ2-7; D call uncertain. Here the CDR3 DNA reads TGTGCCAGCAGAGACATGGTTCCCTACGAGCAGTACTTC. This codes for CASRDMVPYEQYF.